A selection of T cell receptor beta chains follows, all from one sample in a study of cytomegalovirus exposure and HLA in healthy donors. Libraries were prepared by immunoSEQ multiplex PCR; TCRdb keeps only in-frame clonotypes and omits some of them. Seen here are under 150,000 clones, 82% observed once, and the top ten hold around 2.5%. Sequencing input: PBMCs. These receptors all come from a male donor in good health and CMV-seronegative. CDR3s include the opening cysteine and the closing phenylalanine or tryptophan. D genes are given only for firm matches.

CASSLVGNEQFF	.	TRBV7-6	12
CASSGDRGDSGNTIYF	TRBD1	TRBV19	16
CASSFGWRNEQFF	.	TRBV27	13
CASSSGFAYEQYF	.	TRBV7-9	13
CASSLTQGQVYGYTF	TRBD1	TRBV7-9	15
CAWRESRGGAFF	.	TRBV30	12
CASTLLVPDTDTQYF	.	TRBV6-1	15
CASSSSDSYGYTF	.	TRBV27	13
CASSLKSLRPGLLRGYTF	.	TRBV28	18
CASSPSGDLSSYEQYF	.	TRBV27	16
CASSQGQYNEKLFF	.	TRBV4-3	14
CASTRGTEAFF	.	TRBV6-5	11
CASSQDPSGSGDTQYF	.	TRBV4-2	16
CASSVQGVLTYEQYF	TRBD1	TRBV2	15
CASSGRYEGTEAFF	.	TRBV9	14
CASSYRTGRVYEQYF	TRBD1	TRBV6-5	15
CASSGTGNEKLFF	.	TRBV19	13
CASSVVPSEENEQFF	.	TRBV9	15
CASSVAGTGAYEQYF	TRBD1	TRBV9	15
CASSPYRTGNQPQHF	.	TRBV7-8	15
CASSEFRGGTEAFF	.	TRBV6-1	14
CAWSYQGTGQETQYF	TRBD1	TRBV30	15
CASSFGTGTYEQYF	TRBD1	TRBV5-5	14
CASSLIPSGRNNEQFF	TRBD2	TRBV7-6	16
CASRSGNQPQHF	.	TRBV18	12
CASSLVSGGVGTEAFF	.	TRBV5-4	16
CASHQEVGVYEQYF	.	TRBV2	14
CASSQGTSKYNEQFF	TRBD2	TRBV4-3	15
CASSEFRGLTDTQSF	.	TRBV25-1	15
CASSLGSGTDTQYF	.	TRBV5-4	14
CASSGLQREQFF	.	TRBV9	12
CASILTGGGYTF	.	TRBV21-1	12
CASSPSGGSYEQYF	.	TRBV4-3	14
CASRTIYGYTF	.	TRBV2	11
CSSSLQAYEQYF	.	TRBV7-9	12
CASSIPSESLNENTEAFF	.	TRBV19	18
CASSKLVPGVSGCEQYF	.	TRBV21-1	17
CASSSSSATSYNEQFF	.	TRBV7-3	16
CATSRPQEGDTEAFF	.	TRBV15	15
CASSPNRAEGLEQYF	.	TRBV13	15
CASSVLSSGSSYNEQFF	TRBD2	TRBV9	17
CASSLVSRGPIETQYF	TRBD1	TRBV7-6	16